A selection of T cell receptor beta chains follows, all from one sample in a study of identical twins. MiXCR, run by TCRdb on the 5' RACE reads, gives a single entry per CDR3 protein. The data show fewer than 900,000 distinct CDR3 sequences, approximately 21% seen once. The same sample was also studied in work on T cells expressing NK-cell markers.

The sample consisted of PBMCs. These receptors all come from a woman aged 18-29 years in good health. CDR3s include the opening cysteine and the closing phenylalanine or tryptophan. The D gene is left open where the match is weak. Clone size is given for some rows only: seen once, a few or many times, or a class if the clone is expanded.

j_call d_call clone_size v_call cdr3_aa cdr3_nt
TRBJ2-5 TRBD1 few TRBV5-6 CASNRQGQETQYF TGTGCCAGCAACCGACAGGGGCAAGAGACCCAGTACTTC
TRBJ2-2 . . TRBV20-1 CSARDPKRDNTGELFF TGCAGTGCTAGAGACCCCAAAAGGGACAACACCGGGGAGCTGTTTTTT
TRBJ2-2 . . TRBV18 CASSPSGTGELFF TGTGCCAGCAGCCCATCAGGCACCGGGGAGCTGTTTTTT
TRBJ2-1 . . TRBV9 CASSVESNEQFF TGTGCCAGCAGCGTAGAATCCAATGAGCAGTTCTTC
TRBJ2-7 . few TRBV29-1 CSVAGGVAFEQYF TGCAGCGTTGCTGGTGGCGTAGCGTTCGAGCAGTACTTC
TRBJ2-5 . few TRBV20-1 CSATGVFETQYF TGCAGTGCTACAGGGGTGTTCGAGACCCAGTACTTC
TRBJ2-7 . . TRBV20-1 CSARPRSHRDEQYF TGCAGTGCTAGACCTAGAAGTCATAGGGACGAGCAGTACTTC
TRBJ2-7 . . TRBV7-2 CASSSPGTSQLHEQYF TGTGCCAGCAGCTCCCCGGGGACATCTCAGCTGCACGAGCAGTACTTC
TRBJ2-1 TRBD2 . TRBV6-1 CASSAIRGRTPYNEQFF TGTGCCAGCAGTGCCATCCGCGGGAGGACCCCCTACAATGAGCAGTTCTTC
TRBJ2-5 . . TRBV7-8 CASSFGQWQETQYF TGTGCCAGCAGCTTTGGACAGTGGCAAGAGACCCAGTACTTC
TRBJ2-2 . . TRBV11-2 CASSLVGGSGELFF TGTGCCAGCAGCTTAGTAGGAGGGTCCGGGGAGCTGTTTTTT
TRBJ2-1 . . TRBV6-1 CAIALSGLGEQFF TGTGCCATAGCCCTTAGCGGCCTAGGGGAGCAGTTCTTC
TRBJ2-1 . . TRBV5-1 CASSFGFPRNEQFF TGCGCCAGCAGCTTCGGCTTCCCGAGGAATGAGCAGTTCTTC
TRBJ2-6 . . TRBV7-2 CASMRGGAGANVLTF TGTGCCAGCATGCGGGGCGGTGCTGGGGCCAACGTCCTGACTTTC
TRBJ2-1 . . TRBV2 CASSGLVSARYNEQFF TGTGCCAGCAGTGGGTTAGTCAGTGCCCGTTACAATGAGCAGTTCTTC
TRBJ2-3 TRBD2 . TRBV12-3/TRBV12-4 CASRPTPTGGGTDTQYF TGTGCCAGCAGACCGACCCCAACGGGGGGTGGCACAGATACGCAGTATTTT
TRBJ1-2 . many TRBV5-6 CASTVTAASGYTF TGTGCCAGCACCGTGACGGCTGCTAGTGGCTACACCTTC
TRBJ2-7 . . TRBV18 CASSPSASSYEQYF TGTGCCAGCTCACCTTCGGCCAGCTCCTACGAGCAGTACTTC
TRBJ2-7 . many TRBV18 CASSHSYEQYF TGTGCCAGCTCACACTCCTACGAGCAGTACTTC
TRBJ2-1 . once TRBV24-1 CATSDPLGGYNEQFF TGTGCCACCAGTGATCCCTTGGGGGGCTACAATGAGCAGTTCTTC
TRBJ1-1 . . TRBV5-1 CASSLVAFNTEAFF TGCGCCAGCAGCTTGGTAGCGTTTAACACTGAAGCTTTCTTT
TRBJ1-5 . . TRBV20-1 CSAKRSGQREQPQHF TGCAGTGCCAAAAGGAGTGGACAGCGAGAACAGCCCCAGCATTTT